The source of this T cell receptor (beta chain) is a study of read filtering for tumor transcriptome and immune sequencing. The library was built from about 400 ng RNA with molecular barcoded adaptors for alpha/delta and beta/gamma chains. TCRdb ran MiXCR on the reads and lists one entry per CDR3 protein. Among about 57,000 distinct CDR3 sequences listed, about 15% were seen once. Trimming pared 5 bases from V and 7 bases from J, leaving 18 bases between. This CDR3 spans 14 amino acids. CDR1 and CDR2 (germline): LNHDA, SQIVND (reference sequence). At least ten counts were recorded for this clonotype. V is TRBV19 and J is TRBJ2-7; D gene ambiguous. Sequenced input: a population of CD138-negative cells sorted from bone marrow. The source of this sequence is a donor at least 40 years old with multiple myeloma. The CDR3 DNA is TGTGCCAGTAGTGGAGACGTACGACCCTGGGAGCAGTACTTC. Encoded protein: CASSGDVRPWEQYF. Filled out from reference TRBV19 and TRBJ2-7, the complete variable domain reads DGGITQSPKYLFRKEGQNVTLSCEQNLNHDAMYWYRQDPGQGLRLIYYSQIVNDFQKGDIAEGYSVSREKKESFPLTVTSAQKNPTAFYLCASSGDVRPWEQYFGPGTRLTVT.